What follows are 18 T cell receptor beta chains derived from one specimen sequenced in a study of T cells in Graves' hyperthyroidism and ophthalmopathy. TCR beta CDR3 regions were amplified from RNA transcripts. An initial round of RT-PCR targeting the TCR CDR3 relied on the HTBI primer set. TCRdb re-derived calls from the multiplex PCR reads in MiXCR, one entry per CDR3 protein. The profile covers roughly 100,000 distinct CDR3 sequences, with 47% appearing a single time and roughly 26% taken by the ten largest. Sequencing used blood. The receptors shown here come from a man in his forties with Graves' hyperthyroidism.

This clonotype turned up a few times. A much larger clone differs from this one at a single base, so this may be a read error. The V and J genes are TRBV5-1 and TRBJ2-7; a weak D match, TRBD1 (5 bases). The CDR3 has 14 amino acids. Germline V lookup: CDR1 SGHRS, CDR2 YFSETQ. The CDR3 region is CASSFTTQGYELYF. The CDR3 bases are TGCGCCAGCAGCTTTACCACCCAGGGCTACGAGCTGTACTTC.

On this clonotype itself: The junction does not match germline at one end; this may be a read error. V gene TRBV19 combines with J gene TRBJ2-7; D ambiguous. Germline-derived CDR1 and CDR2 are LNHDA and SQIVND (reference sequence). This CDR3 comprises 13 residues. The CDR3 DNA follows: TGTGTCAGTACCAACGTAGGTAGCTACGAGCAGCACTTC. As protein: CVSTNVGSYEQHF.

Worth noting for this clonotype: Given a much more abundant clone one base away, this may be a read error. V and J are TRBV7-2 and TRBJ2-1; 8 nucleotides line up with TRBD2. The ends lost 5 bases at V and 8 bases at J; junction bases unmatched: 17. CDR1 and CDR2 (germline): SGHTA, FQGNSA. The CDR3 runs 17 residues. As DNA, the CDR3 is TGTGCCAGCAGCCTATACCGGGGGACTAGTGGTTTCCATGAGCAGTTCTTC. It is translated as CASSLYRGTSGFHEQFF.

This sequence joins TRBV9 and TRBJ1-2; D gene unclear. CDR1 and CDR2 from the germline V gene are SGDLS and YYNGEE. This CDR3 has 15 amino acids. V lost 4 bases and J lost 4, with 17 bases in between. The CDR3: CASSYTASASYGYTF. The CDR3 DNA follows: TGTGCCAGCAGCTACACAGCGTCAGCTAGCTATGGCTACACCTTC.

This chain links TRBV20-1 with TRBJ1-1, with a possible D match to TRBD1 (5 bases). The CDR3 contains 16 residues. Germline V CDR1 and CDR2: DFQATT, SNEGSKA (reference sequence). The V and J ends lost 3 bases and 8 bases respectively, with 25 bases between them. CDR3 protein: CSASCRGIAGGTEAFF. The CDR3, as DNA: TGCAGTGCTAGTTGCCGGGGGATAGCGGGAGGGACGGAAGCTTTCTTT.

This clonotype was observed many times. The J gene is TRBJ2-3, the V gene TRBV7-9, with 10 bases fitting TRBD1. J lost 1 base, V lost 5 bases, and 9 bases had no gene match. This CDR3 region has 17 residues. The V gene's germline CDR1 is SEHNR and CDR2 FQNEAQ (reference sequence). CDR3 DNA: TGTGCCAGCAGCCCCCCCGGGACAGGGGATGGCACAGATACGCAGTATTTT. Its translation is CASSPPGTGDGTDTQYF.

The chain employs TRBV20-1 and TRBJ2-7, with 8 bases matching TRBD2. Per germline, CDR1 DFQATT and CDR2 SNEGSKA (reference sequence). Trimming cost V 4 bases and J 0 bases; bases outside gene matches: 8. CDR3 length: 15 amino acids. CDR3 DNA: TGCAGTGCTATCTCTAGCGGGTGGAACTCCTACGAGCAGTACTTC. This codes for CSAISSGWNSYEQYF.

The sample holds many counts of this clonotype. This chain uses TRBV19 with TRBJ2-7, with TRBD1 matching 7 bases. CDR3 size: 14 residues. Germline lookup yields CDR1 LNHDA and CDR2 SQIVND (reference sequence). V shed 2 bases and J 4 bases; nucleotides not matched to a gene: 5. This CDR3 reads CASSISGQLYEQYF. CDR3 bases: TGTGCCAGTAGTATATCGGGACAGTTATACGAGCAGTACTTC.

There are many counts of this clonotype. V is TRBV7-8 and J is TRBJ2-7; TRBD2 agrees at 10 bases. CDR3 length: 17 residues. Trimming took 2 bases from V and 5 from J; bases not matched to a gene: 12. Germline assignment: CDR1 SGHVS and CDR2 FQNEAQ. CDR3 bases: TGTGCCAGCAGCTTAAGTTTTTCGAGGCTAGCGGGAGACGAGCAGTACTTC. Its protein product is CASSLSFSRLAGDEQYF. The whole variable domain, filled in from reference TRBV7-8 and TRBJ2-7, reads GAGVSQSPRYKVAKRGQDVALRCDPISGHVSLFWYQQALGQGPEFLTYFQNEAQLDKSGLPSDRFFAERPEGSVSTLKIQRTQQEDSAVYLCASSLSFSRLAGDEQYFGPGTRLTVT.

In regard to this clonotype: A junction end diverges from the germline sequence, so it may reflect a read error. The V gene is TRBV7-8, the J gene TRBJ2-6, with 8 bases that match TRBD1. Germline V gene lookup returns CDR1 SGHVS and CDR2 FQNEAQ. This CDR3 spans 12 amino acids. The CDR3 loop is CASRPDRATEAF. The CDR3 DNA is TGTGCCAGCAGACCGGACAGGGCCACTGAAGCTTTC. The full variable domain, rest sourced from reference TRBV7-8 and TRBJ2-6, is GAGVSQSPRYKVAKRGQDVALRCDPISGHVSLFWYQQALGQGPEFLTYFQNEAQLDKSGLPSDRFFAERPEGSVSTLKIQRTQQEDSAVYLCASRPDRATEAFGAGSRLTVL.

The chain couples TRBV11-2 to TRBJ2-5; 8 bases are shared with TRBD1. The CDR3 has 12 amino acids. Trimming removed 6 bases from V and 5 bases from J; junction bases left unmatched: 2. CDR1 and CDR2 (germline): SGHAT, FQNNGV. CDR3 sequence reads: CASRDRAETQYF. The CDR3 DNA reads TGTGCCAGCAGGGACAGGGCTGAGACCCAGTACTTC.

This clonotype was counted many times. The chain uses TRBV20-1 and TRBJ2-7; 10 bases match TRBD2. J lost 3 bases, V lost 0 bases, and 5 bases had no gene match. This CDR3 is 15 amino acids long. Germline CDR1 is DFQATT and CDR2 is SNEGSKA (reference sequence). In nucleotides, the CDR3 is TGCAGTGCTAGAGAGGTAGCGGGAGGACTCTACGAGCAGTACTTC. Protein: CSAREVAGGLYEQYF.

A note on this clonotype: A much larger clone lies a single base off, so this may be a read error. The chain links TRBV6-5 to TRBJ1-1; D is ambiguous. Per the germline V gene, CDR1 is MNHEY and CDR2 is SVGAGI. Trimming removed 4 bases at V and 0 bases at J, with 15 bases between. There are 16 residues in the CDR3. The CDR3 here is CASSSLTDGMNTEAFF. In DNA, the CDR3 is TGTGCCAGCAGTTCCCTGACGGATGGTATGAACACTGAAGCTTTCTTT.

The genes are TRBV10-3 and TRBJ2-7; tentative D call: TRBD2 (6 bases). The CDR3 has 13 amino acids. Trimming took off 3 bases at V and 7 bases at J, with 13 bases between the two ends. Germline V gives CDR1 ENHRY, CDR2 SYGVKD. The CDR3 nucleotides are TGTGCCATCAGTGACCCCCCGGGGGTAGAGCAGTACTTC. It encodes CAISDPPGVEQYF.

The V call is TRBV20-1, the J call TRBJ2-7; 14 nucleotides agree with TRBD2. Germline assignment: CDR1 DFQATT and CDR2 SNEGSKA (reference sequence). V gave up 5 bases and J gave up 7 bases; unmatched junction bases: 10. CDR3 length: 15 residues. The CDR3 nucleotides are TGCAGTGCTCTCCGACTAGCGGGGGGGCCTGAAGAGCAGTACTTC. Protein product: CSALRLAGGPEEQYF.

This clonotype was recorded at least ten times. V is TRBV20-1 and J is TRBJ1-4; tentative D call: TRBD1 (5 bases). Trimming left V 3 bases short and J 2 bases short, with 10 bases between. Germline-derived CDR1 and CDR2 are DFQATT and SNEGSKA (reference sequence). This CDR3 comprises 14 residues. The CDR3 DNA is TGCAGTGCTAGTGACAGCCTTACTAATGAAAAACTGTTTTTT. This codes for CSASDSLTNEKLFF.

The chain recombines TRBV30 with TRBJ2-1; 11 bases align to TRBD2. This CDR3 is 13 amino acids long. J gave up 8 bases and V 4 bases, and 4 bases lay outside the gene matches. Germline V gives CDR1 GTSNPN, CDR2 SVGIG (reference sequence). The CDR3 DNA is TGTGCCTGGACTAGCGGGAGGCCAGATGAGCAGTTCTTC. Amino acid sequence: CAWTSGRPDEQFF.

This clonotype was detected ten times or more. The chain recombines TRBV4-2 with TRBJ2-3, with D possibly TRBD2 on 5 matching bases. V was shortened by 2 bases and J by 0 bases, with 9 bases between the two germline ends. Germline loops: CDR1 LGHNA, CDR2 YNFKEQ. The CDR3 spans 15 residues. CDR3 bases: TGTGCCAGCAGCCAAAGTGGACTGAGCACAGATACGCAGTATTTT. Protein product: CASSQSGLSTDTQYF.